Below are 28 T cell receptor beta chains sequenced from a single sample in a study of blood T cell repertoires in COVID-19. The data were produced by immunoSEQ multiplex PCR, yet TCRdb's version contains in-frame clones alone and is incomplete. The sample carries around 130,000 clones, approximately 83% recorded once. The sequenced sample was peripheral blood. These receptors came from a woman between 50 and 59 years old with acute or convalescent COVID-19.

This clone showed up just a few times. The chain combines TRBV18 with TRBJ2-1; no clear D gene. V lost 4 bases and J 5 bases, leaving 15 bases between the germline ends. There are 15 residues in the CDR3. CDR1 and CDR2 (germline): KGHSH, LQKENI. The CDR3 coding sequence is TGTGCCAGCTCACTAACAAGAGGTGCTCACAATGAGCAGTTCTTC. It yields the protein CASSLTRGAHNEQFF. The whole variable domain, remainder taken from reference TRBV18 and TRBJ2-1, is NAGVMQNPRHLVRRRGQEARLRCSPMKGHSHVYWYRQLPEEGLKFMVYLQKENIIDESGMPKERFSAEFPKEGPSILRIQQVVRGDSAAYFCASSLTRGAHNEQFFGPGTRLTVL.

The J gene is TRBJ2-2, the V gene TRBV6-4, with TRBD2 matching 15 bases. The CDR3 is 15 residues long. The V gene's germline CDR1 is MRHNA and CDR2 SNTAGT. Trimming took 9 bases from V and 5 from J; bases not matched to a gene: 4. CDR3 amino acids: CARYGTSGGTGELFF. The CDR3 nucleotides read TGTGCCAGATATGGGACTAGCGGGGGGACCGGGGAGCTGTTTTTT.

This clone was counted once. The chain is built from TRBV10-2 and TRBJ2-3; 8 bases are shared with TRBD2. CDR3 length equals 14 residues. Per the germline V gene, CDR1 is WSHSY and CDR2 is SAAADI. J was trimmed by 4 bases and V by 8 bases; bases with no gene match: 8. The CDR3 bases are TGCGCCAGCGGGACCGGGGGGGCCTCAGATACGCAGTATTTT. Amino acid sequence: CASGTGGASDTQYF.

This clone was detected only once. This sequence joins TRBV3-1 (or the pseudogene TRBV3-2) and TRBJ2-3; 10 bases align to TRBD1. This CDR3 has 15 amino acids. Losses at the gene ends were 5 bases for V and 1 base for J; bases not matched to a gene: 3. Germline V lookup: CDR1 LGHDT, CDR2 YNNKEL (reference sequence). The CDR3 sequence: CASSGTGEGTDTQYF. As DNA, the CDR3 is TGTGCCAGCAGCGGGACAGGGGAGGGCACAGATACGCAGTATTTT.

This clone was detected only a few times. The V gene is TRBV18, the J gene TRBJ2-3, with a weak D call TRBD2 (6 bases). Trimming shortened V by 3 bases and J by 4 bases, and 8 bases separated the two germline ends. In germline, CDR1 is KGHSH, CDR2 LQKENI. The CDR3 has 13 amino acids. CDR3 in DNA: TGTGCCAGCTCACCCGGGGAGGCAGATACGCAGTATTTT. This codes for CASSPGEADTQYF.

The J gene is TRBJ2-1, the V gene TRBV2; TRBD1 matches at 8 bases. Trimming cost V 5 bases and J 4 bases; bases outside gene matches: 13. The CDR3 sequence is 17 residues long. Germline lookup yields CDR1 SNHLY and CDR2 FYNNEI. The CDR3 region has the DNA TGTGCCAGCAGTCCTCTCTCGGGACAGGCCTTATACAATGAGCAGTTCTTC. As protein: CASSPLSGQALYNEQFF.

The chain's CDR3 is CASSNRESSYEQYF. In DNA form, the CDR3 reads TGTGCCAGTAGTAATAGGGAGAGCTCCTACGAGCAGTACTTC. The chain has TRBV19 and TRBJ2-7; possibly TRBD2 for D (5 bases). Germline CDR1 is LNHDA and CDR2 is SQIVND (reference sequence). V shed 4 bases and J shed 0 bases, with 10 bases lying between them. CDR3 length: 14 residues.

This clone was detected only a few times. The chain combines TRBV10-1 with TRBJ2-7; 12 positions agree with TRBD2. The CDR3 length is 15 residues. Germline V gene sequence: CDR1 WNHNN, CDR2 SYGVQD (reference sequence). J lost 2 bases, V lost 8 bases, and 7 bases had no gene match. CDR3 sequence: CASSPGLAGPYEQYF. DNA of the CDR3: TGCGCCAGCTCACCAGGACTAGCGGGACCCTACGAGCAGTACTTC.

The chain employs TRBV19 and TRBJ2-7; perhaps TRBD1 as D (6 bases). The germline V gene encodes CDR1 LNHDA and CDR2 SQIVND (reference sequence). Trimming removed 4 bases at V and 0 bases at J, with 10 bases between. This CDR3 is 14 amino acids long. The CDR3 coding sequence is TGTGCCAGTAGTACCGCCAGGGGCTCCTACGAGCAGTACTTC. It is translated as CASSTARGSYEQYF.

V gene TRBV6-5 combines with J gene TRBJ1-6, with D possibly TRBD1 on 5 matching bases. Germline CDR1 and CDR2: MNHEY and SVGAGI. This CDR3 spans 15 amino acids. Trimming removed 2 bases at V and 9 bases at J, with 14 bases between. The CDR3 coding sequence is TGTGCCAGCAGTTACGGGGGACGGGGGATTTCACCCCTCCACTTT. Protein: CASSYGGRGISPLHF.

V is TRBV19 and J is TRBJ1-4; maybe TRBD1 (5 bases). Germline CDR1 and CDR2: LNHDA and SQIVND (reference sequence). The CDR3 runs 13 residues. V was cut by 8 bases and J by 6 bases, with 13 bases left in between. CDR3 sequence (DNA): TGTGCCAGTTCAAGACAGCCTTATGAAAAACTGTTTTTT. This translates into CASSRQPYEKLFF. The full variable domain, its missing parts supplied by reference TRBV19 and TRBJ1-4, is DGGITQSPKYLFRKEGQNVTLSCEQNLNHDAMYWYRQDPGQGLRLIYYSQIVNDFQKGDIAEGYSVSREKKESFPLTVTSAQKNPTAFYLCASSRQPYEKLFFGSGTQLSVL.

The genes are TRBV18 and TRBJ2-3; D remains ambiguous. V gave up 0 bases and J gave up 0 bases, with 4 bases separating them. Germline lookup yields CDR1 KGHSH and CDR2 LQKENI. CDR3 length: 14 residues. The CDR3 loop reads CASSPPTSTDTQYF. The CDR3 DNA follows: TGTGCCAGCTCACCACCCACTAGCACAGATACGCAGTATTTT.

The chain employs TRBV30 and TRBJ1-2; D is uncertain. The germline V and J ends were trimmed by 8 bases and 0 bases, with 10 bases remaining between them. This CDR3 comprises 12 residues. Germline V gene lookup returns CDR1 GTSNPN and CDR2 SVGIG (reference sequence). CDR3 sequence: CAHQRSNYGYTF. The CDR3 DNA reads as TGTGCCCATCAACGGTCTAACTATGGCTACACCTTC.

This chain joins TRBV6-1 and TRBJ1-2; D call uncertain. Per germline, CDR1 MNHNS and CDR2 SASEGT. V lost 0 bases and J 5 bases, leaving 13 bases between the germline ends. CDR3 length: 15 residues. DNA of the CDR3: TGTGCCAGCAGTGAAGCCGAGGGTGTGCGGTATGGCTACACCTTC. Residues: CASSEAEGVRYGYTF.

In its sample, this clone was seen many times. Other DNA sequences in this specimen translate into the identical CDR3. CDR3 in DNA: TGTGCCAGCTCACAGGACAGGGACAATGAGCAGTTCTTC. Translating gives CASSQDRDNEQFF. J is TRBJ2-1 and V is TRBV18, with 8 positions matching TRBD1. The germline gives CDR1 KGHSH, CDR2 LQKENI. The J segment lost 5 bases and the V segment lost 4 bases, leaving 1 base of the junction unmatched. This CDR3 is 13 amino acids long.

The rearrangement links TRBV27 to TRBJ2-7, with 10 bases that match TRBD1. CDR1 MNHEY and CDR2 SMNVEV come from the germline V gene (reference sequence). The CDR3 runs to 13 residues. Trimming at V came to 8 bases and at J to 2 bases, leaving 3 bases not matched to a gene. The CDR3 here is CASHGQGAYEQYF. The CDR3 DNA sequence: TGTGCCAGCCATGGACAGGGGGCCTACGAGCAGTACTTC.

This clone is a singleton in its sample. The rearrangement uses TRBV5-1 and TRBJ2-3; 9 bases line up with TRBD2. The germline gives CDR1 SGHRS, CDR2 YFSETQ. V was pared by 2 bases and J by 0 bases, with 10 bases of the junction left unmatched. This CDR3 contains 18 residues. CDR3 sequence: CASSFRLAGISSTDTQYF. Here the CDR3 DNA reads TGCGCCAGCAGCTTCAGGCTAGCGGGGATTTCTAGCACAGATACGCAGTATTTT. The full variable domain, completed using reference TRBV5-1 and TRBJ2-3, is KAGVTQTPRYLIKTRGQQVTLSCSPISGHRSVSWYQQTPGQGLQFLFEYFSETQRNKGNFPGRFSGRQFSNSRSEMNVSTLELGDSALYLCASSFRLAGISSTDTQYFGPGTRLTVL.

This chain joins TRBV27 and TRBJ2-7, with D uncertain. The CDR3 covers 10 residues. V lost 8 bases and J lost 3, with 5 bases in between. Germline CDR1 reads MNHEY; CDR2 reads SMNVEV (reference sequence). This CDR3 is CASGHYEQYF. CDR3 nucleotide sequence: TGTGCCAGCGGGCACTACGAGCAGTACTTC.

The genes are TRBV4-2 and TRBJ1-1, with 8 bases aligning to TRBD1. CDR1 is LGHNA, CDR2 YNFKEQ, per germline. CDR3 length equals 16 residues. Trimming took 1 base from V and 0 from J; bases not matched to a gene: 4. In DNA, the CDR3 is TGTGCCAGCAGCCAAGTCCCGACAGGGGTGAACACTGAAGCTTTCTTT. Translated, it gives CASSQVPTGVNTEAFF.

The gene calls are TRBV30 and TRBJ1-4; D gene unclear. V was clipped by 0 bases and J by 4 bases, with 3 bases between them. The length of the CDR3 is 12 residues. Germline CDR1 is GTSNPN and CDR2 is SVGIG (reference sequence). The DNA for the CDR3 is TGTGCCTGGAGTGTCATTAATGAAAAACTGTTTTTT. It yields the protein CAWSVINEKLFF.

The V call is TRBV18, the J call TRBJ2-2; weak D call: TRBD2 (5 bases). This CDR3 comprises 15 residues. Germline CDR1 and CDR2: KGHSH and LQKENI. V lost 1 base to trimming and J lost 1 base, with 7 bases between them. This chain's CDR3 is CASSPQRKNTGELFF. The CDR3 coding sequence is TGTGCCAGCTCACCACAGCGGAAGAACACCGGGGAGCTGTTTTTT.

V and J are TRBV5-5 and TRBJ1-2, with 7 bases that match TRBD1. The germline gives CDR1 SGHKS, CDR2 YYEKEE (reference sequence). This CDR3 comprises 15 residues. V shed 0 bases and J 5 bases; nucleotides not matched to a gene: 7. In DNA form, the CDR3 reads TGTGCCAGCAGCTTGGGGCAGGGGGGTTTGTATGGCTACACCTTC. Protein sequence: CASSLGQGGLYGYTF.

This chain connects TRBV18 to TRBJ2-3, with TRBD2 matching over 7 bases. V shed 8 bases, J shed 6 bases, and the junction held 20 bases outside the gene matches. The CDR3 contains 17 residues. Germline V lookup: CDR1 KGHSH, CDR2 LQKENI. CDR3 amino acids: CASPVEASGQVVDTQYF. The CDR3, as DNA: TGTGCCAGCCCGGTGGAGGCTAGCGGCCAGGTTGTGGATACGCAGTATTTT.

This clone appeared a few times. The chain recombines TRBV5-1 with TRBJ2-7, with D possibly matching TRBD2 (6 bases). Trimming left V 2 bases short and J 3 bases short, with 12 bases between. The CDR3 loop spans 14 amino acids. Germline lookup yields CDR1 SGHRS and CDR2 YFSETQ. The CDR3: CASSFGGGFYEQYF. CDR3 nucleotides: TGCGCCAGCAGCTTTGGGGGAGGATTCTACGAGCAGTACTTC.

This clone appeared a few times. The chain uses TRBV11-2 and TRBJ1-4, with TRBD1 matching 9 bases. Germline V CDR1 and CDR2: SGHAT, FQNNGV. The CDR3 loop spans 15 amino acids. After removal of 4 bases from V and 8 bases from J, the junction contained 8 bases not matched to a gene. Here the CDR3 DNA reads TGTGCCAGCAGCTCCTTACAGGGGGCGGGGGAAAAACTGTTTTTT. Translation gives CASSSLQGAGEKLFF.

This chain connects TRBV9 to TRBJ1-1; 7 nucleotides agree with TRBD1. The CDR3 length is 15 residues. Germline lookup yields CDR1 SGDLS and CDR2 YYNGEE. Trimming cost V 3 bases and J 3 bases; bases outside gene matches: 8. In DNA form, the CDR3 reads TGTGCCAGCAGCGAAGAGGGGGCCGGGTACACTGAAGCTTTCTTT. Its translation: CASSEEGAGYTEAFF.

This rearrangement joins TRBV19 to TRBJ2-7; TRBD2 matches at 7 bases. This CDR3 is 16 amino acids long. Germline V CDR1 and CDR2: LNHDA, SQIVND (reference sequence). Unmatched junction bases numbered 10, after V lost 2 bases and J lost 3 bases. The CDR3 sequence is CASSIWGGRGYYEQYF. CDR3 bases: TGTGCCAGTAGTATATGGGGGGGTAGGGGATACTACGAGCAGTACTTC.

The chain has TRBV19 and TRBJ1-5, with D perhaps matching TRBD1 (6 bases). CDR1 is LNHDA, CDR2 SQIVND, per germline (reference sequence). Trimming removed 9 bases at V and 0 bases at J, with 15 bases between. The CDR3 is 15 amino acids. For the CDR3, the DNA is TGTGCCAGCGGCAGGGGCGTATATAGCAATCAGCCCCAGCATTTT. Its protein product is CASGRGVYSNQPQHF. The full variable domain, completed using reference TRBV19 and TRBJ1-5, is DGGITQSPKYLFRKEGQNVTLSCEQNLNHDAMYWYRQDPGQGLRLIYYSQIVNDFQKGDIAEGYSVSREKKESFPLTVTSAQKNPTAFYLCASGRGVYSNQPQHFGDGTRLSIL.